Sequencing of this T cell receptor beta chain was carried out in a study of T-cell reconstitution after alpha-beta-depleted transplantation in children. Overall study findings and caveats: Most T-cell counts and diversity one year after the transplant came from T cells that were newly produced.

CDR1 is LGHNT, CDR2 FRNRAP, per germline. CDR3 size: 13 residues. V lost 3 bases to trimming and J lost 1 base, with 6 bases between them. Library preparation (for TCRbeta) was performed with unique molecular identifiers. TCRdb processed the PCR reads anew with MiXCR; each CDR3 protein has one entry. The sample has about 210,000 distinct CDR3 sequences, 17% seen once. Notes on this clonotype: Antigen: not known.

This sequence was found in a male patient aged 2-10 years who had a stem cell transplant for acute lymphoblastic leukemia, so the T cells may come from the graft donor. This chain uses TRBV12-5 with TRBJ1-1; no firm D call. The starting material was PBMCs, mostly from graft donor cells, obtained 360 days after TCRalphabeta/CD19-depleted stem cell transplant. The CDR3 sequence: CASGFGKNTEAFF. In nucleotides, the CDR3 is TGTGCTAGTGGTTTCGGGAAGAACACTGAAGCTTTCTTT.